This entry lists 21 T cell receptor beta chains sequenced from one sample in a study of OX40 agonist ivuxolimab in advanced cancers. Sequenced by immunoSEQ multiplex PCR; TCRdb stores in-frame clones only, minus some. The table has 20,000 to 25,000 clones, approximately 80% seen once. Sequenced here: CD4+ or CD8+ T cells sorted from blood, sampled in a trial of the OX40 agonist ivuxolimab. The receptors were sampled from an adult with an advanced solid tumor such as melanoma, head and neck, liver or kidney cancer.

The count of this clone is one. The V gene is TRBV5-1, the J gene TRBJ2-1; no definite D call. CDR3 size: 14 residues. Per germline, CDR1 SGHRS and CDR2 YFSETQ. V was shortened by 7 bases and J by 0 bases, with 11 bases between the two germline ends. The CDR3 protein is CASRATSSYNEQFF. The DNA for the CDR3 is TGCGCCAGCCGGGCTACAAGCTCCTACAATGAGCAGTTCTTC.

The chain recombines TRBV5-1 with TRBJ1-1, with D perhaps matching TRBD1 (6 bases). Trimming took 0 bases from V and 0 from J, leaving 15 bases between them. CDR1 is SGHRS and CDR2 is YFSETQ in the germline V gene. This CDR3 region has 17 residues. The CDR3 DNA is TGCGCCAGCAGCTTGGAGGGACTGGGACACCTGAACACTGAAGCTTTCTTT. Translated, it gives CASSLEGLGHLNTEAFF.

V and J are TRBV6-1 and TRBJ1-2; TRBD1 agrees at 7 bases. V was pared by 6 bases and J by 7 bases, with 8 bases of the junction left unmatched. CDR3 size: 13 residues. Germline V gene data show CDR1 as MNHNS and CDR2 as SASEGT. The CDR3 protein is CASSPDRVSGYTF. CDR3 nucleotides: TGTGCCAGCAGCCCCGACAGGGTCAGTGGCTACACCTTC.

The CDR3 nucleotides read TGTGCCAGCAGCCCGCCGACAGGTCCAGGGTCCTATGGCTACACCTTC. Its translation: CASSPPTGPGSYGYTF. The chain employs TRBV7-3 and TRBJ1-2; possibly TRBD1 for D (6 bases). The CDR3 consists of 16 residues. Germline V lookup: CDR1 SGHTA, CDR2 FQGTGA. Trimming left V 5 bases short and J 4 bases short, with 20 bases between.

The gene calls are TRBV5-1 and TRBJ2-7; 7 positions match TRBD2. This CDR3 contains 14 residues. Per the germline V gene, CDR1 is SGHRS and CDR2 is YFSETQ. V lost 4 bases to trimming and J lost 6 bases; unmatched junction nucleotides: 10. The CDR3 nucleotides are TGCGCCAGCAGCCAAGGACTAGTGGGGGGCGAGCAGTACTTC. Its translation is CASSQGLVGGEQYF.

Only one count was recorded for this clone. CDR3 residues: CASRRKDDYGYTF. CDR3 sequence (DNA): TGTGCCAGCAGGCGAAAGGACGACTATGGCTACACCTTC. This rearrangement joins TRBV4-2 to TRBJ1-2; D gene uncertain. Germline V gene data show CDR1 as LGHNA and CDR2 as YNFKEQ. V was cut by 6 bases and J by 3 bases, with 11 bases left in between. This CDR3 is 13 amino acids long.

The J gene is TRBJ1-5, the V gene TRBV29-1; maybe TRBD1 (6 bases). V was shortened by 4 bases and J by 6 bases, with 13 bases between the two germline ends. Germline V gene data show CDR1 as SQVTM and CDR2 as ANQGSEA. The CDR3 has 13 residues. This CDR3 is CSVVTGGGQPQHF. CDR3 coding DNA: TGCAGCGTTGTAACCGGGGGCGGTCAGCCCCAGCATTTT.

The J gene is TRBJ2-7, the V gene TRBV11-2; 7 positions agree with TRBD2. This CDR3 has 15 amino acids. The trim removed 1 base at V and 2 bases at J, leaving 5 bases unmatched. The germline gives CDR1 SGHAT, CDR2 FQNNGV. CDR3: CASSLVLAAPYEQYF. The CDR3 nucleotides read TGTGCCAGCAGCTTAGTGCTAGCGGCCCCCTACGAGCAGTACTTC.

The chain is built from TRBV2 and TRBJ1-5; D remains ambiguous. Germline V gene sequence: CDR1 SNHLY, CDR2 FYNNEI. V was pared by 6 bases and J by 4 bases, with 10 bases between. The CDR3 extends over 13 amino acids. CDR3: CASSGRSNQPQHF. The DNA for the CDR3 is TGTGCCAGCAGCGGACGGTCTAATCAGCCCCAGCATTTT.

The V call is TRBV5-1, the J call TRBJ2-5; either TRBD1 or TRBD2 may fit D (6 bases each). V was clipped by 4 bases and J by 4 bases, with 14 bases between them. Germline CDR1 is SGHRS and CDR2 is YFSETQ. This CDR3 is built from 14 residues. Written as DNA, the CDR3 is TGCGCCAGCAGCCCGGGTGGGGGGCGAGAGACCCAGTACTTC. This translates into CASSPGGGRETQYF.

The chain is built from TRBV7-2 and TRBJ2-5; 14 bases align to TRBD2. Trimming removed 5 bases from V and 4 bases from J; junction bases left unmatched: 6. The germline CDR1 and CDR2 sequences are SGHTA and FQGNSA. The CDR3 totals 16 residues. The CDR3 sequence: CASSKTSGRGGETQYF. As DNA, the CDR3 is TGTGCCAGCAGCAAGACTAGCGGGAGGGGAGGAGAGACCCAGTACTTC.

The chain uses TRBV21-1 and TRBJ2-3; TRBD1 is the table's D call, not checked against the DNA. TRBV21-1 is noted as a pseudogene. This CDR3 has 18 residues. The CDR3 here is CASSKYPGQGYGTDTQYF. The CDR3, as DNA: TGTGCCAGCAGCAAATATCCGGGACAGGGTTACGGCACAGATACGCAGTATTTT.

This chain connects TRBV27 to TRBJ2-3; TRBD2 matches 7 bases. Germline V lookup: CDR1 MNHEY, CDR2 SMNVEV (reference sequence). The V and J ends lost 8 bases and 4 bases, in that order; junction bases with no gene match: 9. This CDR3 region has 14 residues. This chain's CDR3 is CASGDREAADTQYF. The CDR3 region has the DNA TGTGCCAGCGGTGACCGGGAGGCGGCAGATACGCAGTATTTT.

V is TRBV10-2 and J is TRBJ2-1, with D tentatively TRBD2 (5 bases). Trimming removed 10 bases at V and 3 bases at J, with 22 bases between. The CDR3 covers 16 residues. Germline loops: CDR1 WSHSY, CDR2 SAAADI. The CDR3 sequence is CAIQAPIRGDYNEQFF. CDR3 nucleotide sequence: TGCGCCATCCAGGCCCCTATCCGGGGAGACTACAATGAGCAGTTCTTC.

In nucleotides, the CDR3 is TGTGCCAGCAGCTTAGCGGGACTAGCGGGAGTTGGAACAGATACGCAGTATTTT. It translates to CASSLAGLAGVGTDTQYF. The rearrangement links TRBV7-9 to TRBJ2-3; 14 nucleotides agree with TRBD2. The CDR3 runs 18 residues. CDR1 is SEHNR, CDR2 FQNEAQ, per germline (reference sequence). V lost 0 bases to trimming and J lost 3 bases; unmatched junction nucleotides: 5.

The V gene is TRBV27, the J gene TRBJ1-2; D is undetermined. The V and J ends lost 6 bases and 5 bases respectively, with 13 bases between them. Germline lookup yields CDR1 MNHEY and CDR2 SMNVEV (reference sequence). CDR3 length: 13 amino acids. CDR3 sequence reads: CASSAQPGYGYTF. The CDR3 DNA reads TGTGCCAGCAGCGCCCAACCCGGGTATGGCTACACCTTC.

The chain uses TRBV19 and TRBJ2-5, with D unresolved. CDR1 LNHDA and CDR2 SQIVND come from the germline V gene (reference sequence). Trimming pared 10 bases from V and 0 bases from J, leaving 12 bases between. The CDR3 runs to 13 residues. The CDR3, as DNA: TGTGCCACTATCGACCGAAACCAAGAGACCCAGTACTTC. It translates to CATIDRNQETQYF. Looking up the rest from reference TRBV19 and TRBJ2-5 gives the full variable domain: DGGITQSPKYLFRKEGQNVTLSCEQNLNHDAMYWYRQDPGQGLRLIYYSQIVNDFQKGDIAEGYSVSREKKESFPLTVTSAQKNPTAFYLCATIDRNQETQYFGPGTRLLVL.

J is TRBJ2-2 and V is TRBV5-1; 8 bases are shared with TRBD1. Germline trimming cut 3 bases from V and 5 bases from J; bases unmatched to any gene: 3. There are 14 residues in the CDR3. Per the germline V gene, CDR1 is SGHRS and CDR2 is YFSETQ. The CDR3 loop is CASSSWTGTGELFF. As DNA, the CDR3 is TGCGCCAGCAGCTCCTGGACAGGGACCGGGGAGCTGTTTTTT.

V usage is TRBV6-5 and J usage is TRBJ2-7; unclear D gene. Trimming pared 8 bases from V and 0 bases from J, leaving 14 bases between. This CDR3 is 14 amino acids long. Per germline, CDR1 MNHEY and CDR2 SVGAGI. CDR3 in amino acids: CASLKNPSSYEQYF. As DNA, the CDR3 is TGTGCCAGCCTTAAGAATCCGTCCTCCTACGAGCAGTACTTC.

There are a few counts of this clone. The chain is built from TRBV7-3 and TRBJ1-6; no reliable D call. V lost 2 bases, J lost 9 bases, and 11 bases lay in between. The CDR3 totals 14 residues. Germline V gene lookup returns CDR1 SGHTA and CDR2 FQGTGA. CDR3 coding DNA: TGTGCCAGCAGCTTAGGCTATTTGGGTTCACCCCTCCACTTT. It is translated as CASSLGYLGSPLHF.

J is TRBJ1-2 and V is TRBV28, with no clear D. The CDR3 spans 12 residues. V lost 2 bases, J lost 4 bases, and 5 bases lay in between. The germline V gene has CDR1 MDHEN and CDR2 SYDVKM. CDR3 protein: CASSLISYGYTF. The CDR3 DNA reads as TGTGCCAGCAGTTTAATTAGCTATGGCTACACCTTC.